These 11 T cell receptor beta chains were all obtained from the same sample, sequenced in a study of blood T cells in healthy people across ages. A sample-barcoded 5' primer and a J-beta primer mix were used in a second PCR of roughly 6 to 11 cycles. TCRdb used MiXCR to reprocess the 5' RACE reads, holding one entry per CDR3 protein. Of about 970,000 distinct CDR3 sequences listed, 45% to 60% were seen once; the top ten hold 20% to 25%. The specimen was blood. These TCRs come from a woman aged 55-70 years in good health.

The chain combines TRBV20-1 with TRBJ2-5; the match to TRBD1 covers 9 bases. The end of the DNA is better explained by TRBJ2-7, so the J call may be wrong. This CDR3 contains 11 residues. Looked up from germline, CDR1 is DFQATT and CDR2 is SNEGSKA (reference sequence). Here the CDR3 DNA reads TGCAGTGCTGGGACAGGGTTCGAGCAGTACTTC. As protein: CSAGTGFEQYF.

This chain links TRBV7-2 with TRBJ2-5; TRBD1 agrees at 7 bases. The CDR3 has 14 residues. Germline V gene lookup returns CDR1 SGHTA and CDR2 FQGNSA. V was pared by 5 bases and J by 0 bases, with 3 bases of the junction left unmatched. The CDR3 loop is CASSRGPYQETQYF. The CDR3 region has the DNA TGTGCCAGCAGCAGGGGGCCGTACCAAGAGACCCAGTACTTC. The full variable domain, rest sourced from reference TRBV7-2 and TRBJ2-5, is GAGVSQSPSNKVTEKGKDVELRCDPISGHTALYWYRQSLGQGLEFLIYFQGNSAPDKSGLPSDRFSAERTGGSVSTLTIQRTQQEDSAVYLCASSRGPYQETQYFGPGTRLLVL.

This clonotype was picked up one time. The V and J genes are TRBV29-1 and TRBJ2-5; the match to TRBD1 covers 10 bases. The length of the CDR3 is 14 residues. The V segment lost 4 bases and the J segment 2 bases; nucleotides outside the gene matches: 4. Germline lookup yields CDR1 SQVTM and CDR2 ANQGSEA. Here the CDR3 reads CSVGKGQGQETQYF. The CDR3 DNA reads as TGCAGCGTTGGAAAGGGACAGGGGCAAGAGACCCAGTACTTC.

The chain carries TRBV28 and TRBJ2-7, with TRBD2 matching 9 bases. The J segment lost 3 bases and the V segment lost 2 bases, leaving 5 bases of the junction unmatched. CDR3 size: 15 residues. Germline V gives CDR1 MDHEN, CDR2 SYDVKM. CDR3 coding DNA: TGTGCCAGCAGTTTAGTGACTAGCGGAAACTACGAGCAGTACTTC. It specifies CASSLVTSGNYEQYF. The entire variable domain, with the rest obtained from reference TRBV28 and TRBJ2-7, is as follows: DVKVTQSSRYLVKRTGEKVFLECVQDMDHENMFWYRQDPGLGLRLIYFSYDVKMKEKGDIPEGYSVSREKKERFSLILESASTNQTSMYLCASSLVTSGNYEQYFGPGTRLTVT.

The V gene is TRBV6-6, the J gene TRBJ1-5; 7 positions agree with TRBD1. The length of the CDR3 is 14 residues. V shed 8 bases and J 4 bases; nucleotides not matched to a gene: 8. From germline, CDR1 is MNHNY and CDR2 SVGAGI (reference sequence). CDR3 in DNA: TGTGCCAGCGCCTGGACAGGAAAGAATCAGCCCCAGCATTTT. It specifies CASAWTGKNQPQHF.

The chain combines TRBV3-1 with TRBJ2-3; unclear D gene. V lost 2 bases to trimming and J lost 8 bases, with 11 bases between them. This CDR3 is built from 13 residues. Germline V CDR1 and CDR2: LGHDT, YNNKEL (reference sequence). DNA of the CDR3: TGTGCCAGCAGCCAAAAGGTGGGAAGTACGCAGTATTTT. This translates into CASSQKVGSTQYF.

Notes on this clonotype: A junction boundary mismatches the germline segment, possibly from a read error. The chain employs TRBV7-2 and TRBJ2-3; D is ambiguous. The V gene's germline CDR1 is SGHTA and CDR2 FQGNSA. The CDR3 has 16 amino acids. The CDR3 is CASSWPKGQSTDTRYF. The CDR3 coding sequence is TGTGCCAGCAGTTGGCCTAAGGGCCAGAGCACAGATACGCGGTATTTT.

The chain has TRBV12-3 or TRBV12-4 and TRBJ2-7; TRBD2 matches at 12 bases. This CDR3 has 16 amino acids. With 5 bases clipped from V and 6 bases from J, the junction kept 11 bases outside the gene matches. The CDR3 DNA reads TGTGCCAGCAGTGCCGCGGGACTAGCGGGTTGGGGCGAGCAGTACTTC. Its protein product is CASSAAGLAGWGEQYF.

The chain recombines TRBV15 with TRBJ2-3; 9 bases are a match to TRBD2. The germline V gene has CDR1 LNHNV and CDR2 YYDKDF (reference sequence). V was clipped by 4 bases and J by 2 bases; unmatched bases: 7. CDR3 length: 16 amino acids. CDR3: CATSTRGLANTDTQYF. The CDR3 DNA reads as TGTGCCACCAGCACACGGGGACTAGCTAACACAGATACGCAGTATTTT.

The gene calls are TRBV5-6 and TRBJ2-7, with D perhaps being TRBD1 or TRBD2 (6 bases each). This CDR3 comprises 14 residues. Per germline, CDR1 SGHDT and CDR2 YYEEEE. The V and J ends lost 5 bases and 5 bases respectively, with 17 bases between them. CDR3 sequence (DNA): TGTGCCAGCAGAAAATGGGGGGCGAGAAACGAGCAGTACTTC. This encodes CASRKWGARNEQYF.

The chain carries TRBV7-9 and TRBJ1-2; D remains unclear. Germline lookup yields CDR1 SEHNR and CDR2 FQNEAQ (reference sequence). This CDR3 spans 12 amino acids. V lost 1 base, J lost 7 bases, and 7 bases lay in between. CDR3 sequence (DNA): TGTGCCAGCAGCTTAGATGCGGGTGGCTACACCTTC. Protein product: CASSLDAGGYTF.